In its sample, the clone carrying this TCR beta chain was seen a few times. In the PCR, 60 Vbeta and 13 Jbeta primers were used. Libraries were prepared by immunoSEQ multiplex PCR; TCRdb keeps only in-frame clonotypes and omits some of them. This sample has about 200,000 clones, with roughly 90% found just once. Trimming stripped 0 bases from V and 1 base from J, with 9 bases between. The CDR3 length is 15 residues. CDR1 SGHRS and CDR2 YFSETQ come from the germline V gene. This specimen comes from a study of cytomegalovirus exposure and HLA in healthy donors. The chain joins TRBV5-1 to TRBJ2-3; D gene unclear. The sequenced sample was PBMCs. This clonotype was obtained from a woman aged 25 to 39 in good health and CMV-seronegative. DNA of the CDR3: TGCGCCAGCAGCTTGGATACCACAGGCACAGATACGCAGTATTTT. This translates into CASSLDTTGTDTQYF. Filled out from reference TRBV5-1 and TRBJ2-3, the complete variable domain reads KAGVTQTPRYLIKTRGQQVTLSCSPISGHRSVSWYQQTPGQGLQFLFEYFSETQRNKGNFPGRFSGRQFSNSRSEMNVSTLELGDSALYLCASSLDTTGTDTQYFGPGTRLTVL.